These 3 T cell receptor beta chains share one sample of origin, sequenced in a study of OX40 agonist ivuxolimab in advanced cancers. Sequencing used immunoSEQ multiplex PCR; TCRdb keeps in-frame clones, though not all of them. Of approximately 45,000 clones in the sample, roughly four fifths were seen once. The input for sequencing was CD4+ or CD8+ T cells sorted from blood, taken in a trial of the OX40 agonist ivuxolimab. These receptors all come from an adult with an advanced solid tumor such as melanoma, head and neck, liver or kidney cancer.

The genes are TRBV7-9 and TRBJ2-4; a weak D match, TRBD2 (6 bases). The CDR3 runs 16 residues. Per the germline V gene, CDR1 is SEHNR and CDR2 is FQNEAQ (reference sequence). V was trimmed by 3 bases and J by 2 bases, leaving 14 bases between them. The CDR3 region is CASSFERGLTKNIQYF. DNA of the CDR3: TGTGCCAGCAGCTTCGAACGGGGGTTGACCAAAAACATTCAGTACTTC.

This clone was seen a few times. J is TRBJ1-1 and V is TRBV18, with 7 bases that match TRBD1. The germline gives CDR1 KGHSH, CDR2 LQKENI. Losses at the gene ends were 6 bases for V and 6 bases for J; bases not matched to a gene: 10. The CDR3 runs 14 residues. The CDR3 reads CASSPQTGSPEAFF. The CDR3 coding sequence is TGTGCCAGCTCTCCTCAGACAGGGAGTCCTGAAGCTTTCTTT.

V is TRBV11-2 and J is TRBJ2-2; 10 positions match TRBD2. Germline assignment: CDR1 SGHAT and CDR2 FQNNGV. The length of the CDR3 is 15 residues. Trimming cost V 3 bases and J 4 bases; bases outside gene matches: 2. The CDR3, as DNA: TGTGCCAGCAGCTTCTTAGCGGGAGGCACCGGGGAGCTGTTTTTT. Its translation is CASSFLAGGTGELFF.